This record concerns one TCR beta chain sequence. It has no known antigen specificity. Per-base quality was not reported, and no clone a single base away is much larger than it. The CDR1 and CDR2 encoded by the germline V gene are MNHEY and SVGAGI. CDR3 length: 13 amino acids, cysteine to phenylalanine. Only the CDR3 DNA stays, 39 bases, in frame from base 1. Cut back by 7 bases and 11 bases, the V and J ends lie 20 bases apart. The sample is drawn from a study of blood T cell repertoires in COVID-19 (dated by TCRdb to the early 2020s). With regard to the full study: Samples covering the acute and convalescent phases of COVID-19 were provided by collaborators in the United States, Italy and Spain. The material from the prospective study consisted of cDNA or gDNA derived from T cells, B-cell-depleted T cells, or PBMCs. A de-identified subject ID, COVID-19 status, age in years and sex were almost always included in the sample metadata. The repertoires were released in a freely available public database meant as a resource for research on the immune response to SARS-CoV-2. The dataset comprised deeply sampled blood TCRbeta repertoires from subjects exposed to, actively infected with, or recovered from COVID-19. The samples were drawn from the first 160 participants of the ongoing ImmuneRACE study and from 950 to 1,500 subjects provided by 6 global collaborators. Where HLA class I and class II types were available, the types were taken from metadata supplied by the sample provider, not from assay-based typing.

Whole blood was collected in K2EDTA tubes by collaborating institutions according to the institutions' own protocols. For TCRbeta analysis, collaborators shipped samples as frozen whole blood, isolated PBMCs, or DNA extracted from either of those sample types. TCRbeta CDR3 regions were amplified from genomic DNA using the immunoSEQ Assay, a bias-controlled multiplex PCR. On the study's bioinformatics: Within the assay, amplification of reference gene primers was used to estimate how many nucleated cells each sample contained. To quantify the absolute abundance of each unique TCRbeta CDR3 rearrangement, sequence reads were collapsed and filtered. For each sample, productive Simpson clonality was calculated by taking the square root of Simpson's diversity index across productive rearrangements. TCRdb took this table from immuneACCESS and kept in-frame rearrangements with V and J called. Such tables lack part of the clones; where checked against another copy, unresolved V genes explain under half of the gap, and the rest is unexplained. V and J calls and clone size follow that table, whereas D and trimming were derived from the DNA. In all, the sample holds 50,000 or so clones, and about 89% of those were seen once. Around 6.5% of the sample lies in the top ten.

Summary of the overall study and its limitations: The quantity of clinical and demographic metadata differed by source and by participant and was supplied without curation.

Rearrangement joined TRBV6-5 to TRBJ1-1; TRBD1 is a weak D gene call, 5 bases matching. Sequencing was performed on peripheral blood. This receptor was taken from a man aged 70 or older with active COVID-19. The nucleotides read TGTGCCAGCAAACCAGGGTATCTAGAAAAGGCTTTCTTT. Its protein product is CASKPGYLEKAFF.